This paragraph covers one TCR beta chain sequence. The record originates from a study of immune evolution from preneoplasia to lung adenocarcinoma. Profiled with immunoSEQ multiplex PCR; TCRdb holds only in-frame clones, not every one. The data contain roughly 6,000 clones, about three quarters of them singletons. Trimming took 5 bases from V and 2 from J, leaving 6 bases between them. The CDR3 has 11 amino acids. From germline, CDR1 is GTSNPN and CDR2 SVGIG (reference sequence). This rearrangement joins TRBV30 to TRBJ2-5; D gene ambiguous. This clonotype was sampled from a person aged 60 to 80 with lung adenocarcinoma. The sample consisted of FFPE minimally invasive lung adenocarcinoma tissue. In nucleotides, the CDR3 is TGTGCCTGGGTACAACAAGAGACCCAGTACTTC. As protein: CAWVQQETQYF. Full variable domain (outside the CDR3, taken from reference TRBV30 and TRBJ2-5): SQTIHQWPATLVQPVGSPLSLECTVEGTSNPNLYWYRQAAGRGLQLLFYSVGIGQISSEVPQNLSASRPQDRQFILSSKKLLLSDSGFYLCAWVQQETQYFGPGTRLLVL.